This T cell receptor (beta chain) was sequenced for a study of early T cells in non-severe SARS-CoV-2 infection. Study at large: Bulk RNA from unsorted whole blood was sequenced; chains were unpaired. Study-wide results and caveats: VDJdb-based annotation leaned toward anti-spike CD8 responses and missed private and CD4 specificities.

cDNA molecules, individually, were tagged with unique molecular identifiers. One entry per CDR3 protein results from TCRdb running MiXCR on the 5' RACE reads. The table has 60,000 or so distinct CDR3 sequences, over 10% seen once. Of note for this clonotype: What it binds is not known.

The CDR3 sequence is 14 residues long. The V gene's germline CDR1 is SQVTM and CDR2 ANQGSEA. The trim removed 6 bases at V and 1 base at J, leaving 5 bases unmatched. The chain couples TRBV29-1 to TRBJ1-5; 8 positions match TRBD1. The receptor was derived from an adult who was a healthcare worker with PCR-confirmed SARS-CoV-2 infection or an uninfected control (not recorded which). The input for sequencing was whole blood, taken at baseline. CDR3 coding DNA: TGCAGCGTGAGACAGGGGACCAGCAATCAGCCCCAGCATTTT. This translates into CSVRQGTSNQPQHF.